A single sample gave rise to the 7 T cell receptor beta chains below, sequenced in a study of blood T cell repertoires in COVID-19. Some clones are missing from TCRdb's copy, which holds only in-frame ones; the method was immunoSEQ multiplex PCR. The data show fewer than 250,000 clones, about 94% seen once. Sequencing used peripheral blood. These receptors were taken from a man aged 60 to 75 with COVID-19, enrolled during active disease.

The V call is TRBV5-1, the J call TRBJ2-2; 12 nucleotides align to TRBD1. CDR1 is SGHRS and CDR2 is YFSETQ in the germline V gene. CDR3 length: 15 residues. V trimming: 4 bases; J trimming: 6 bases; junction bases outside the gene matches: 4. Here the CDR3 DNA reads TGCGCCAGCAGCGCCGGGACAGGGGGCTCCGGGGAGCTGTTTTTT. This sequence encodes CASSAGTGGSGELFF.

J is TRBJ2-1 and V is TRBV6-5, with D tentatively TRBD2 (6 bases). Germline CDR1 MNHEY, CDR2 SVGAGI. CDR3 length: 13 amino acids. Trimming cost V 5 bases and J 10 bases, with 15 bases left between them. Here the CDR3 DNA reads TGTGCCAGCAGTCCGACTAGGTCTTCAGAGCAGTTCTTC. Translation gives CASSPTRSSEQFF.

In its sample, this clone was seen a few times. J is TRBJ2-1 and V is TRBV5-1; 7 bases align to TRBD1. The ends lost 4 bases at V and 3 bases at J; junction bases unmatched: 4. The V gene's germline CDR1 is SGHRS and CDR2 YFSETQ. The CDR3 loop spans 14 amino acids. The CDR3 reads CASSQGQRYNEQFF. CDR3 bases: TGCGCCAGCAGCCAGGGACAGCGCTACAATGAGCAGTTCTTC.

This chain joins TRBV29-1 and TRBJ2-1; weak D call: TRBD1 (5 bases). The CDR3 totals 13 residues. The V end lost 6 bases, the J end lost 10 bases, and 19 bases lay between the germline ends. Germline V lookup: CDR1 SQVTM, CDR2 ANQGSEA. The CDR3 DNA reads as TGCAGCGTCGCCTCTTTGTTAGACAGAGAGCAGTTCTTC. It encodes CSVASLLDREQFF.

The genes are TRBV7-9 and TRBJ2-1; TRBD2 agrees at 7 bases. Per the germline V gene, CDR1 is SEHNR and CDR2 is FQNEAQ (reference sequence). The CDR3 covers 14 residues. Losses at the gene ends were 0 bases for V and 4 bases for J; bases not matched to a gene: 0. The CDR3 DNA reads TGTGCCAGCAGCTTAGCGGGGGGGTACAATGAGCAGTTCTTC. The encoded protein is CASSLAGGYNEQFF.

The chain links TRBV28 to TRBJ2-7; D gene uncertain. The CDR3 extends over 14 amino acids. Trimming removed 7 bases from V and 0 bases from J, with 13 bases in between. From germline, CDR1 is MDHEN and CDR2 SYDVKM. The CDR3 sequence: CASKGPESSYEQYF. In DNA, the CDR3 is TGTGCCAGCAAAGGTCCGGAGAGCTCCTACGAGCAGTACTTC.

Here the CDR3 DNA reads TGTGCCAGCAGTTCTCAGTTGCTAGCGGGGACCACAGATACGCAGTATTTT. It codes for CASSSQLLAGTTDTQYF. This sequence joins TRBV27 and TRBJ2-3; 9 bases map to TRBD2. Germline CDR1 and CDR2: MNHEY and SMNVEV (reference sequence). The CDR3 loop spans 17 amino acids. V shed 4 bases, J shed 2 bases, and the junction held 10 bases outside the gene matches.